The sequence of this T cell receptor beta chain was determined in a study of T cell responses to AZD1222 COVID-19 vaccine. Study results and caveats: Possibly, clonal diversity was underestimated; donors were largely white British and included more females.

In regard to this clone: Antigen specificity is unknown. One end of the junction is discordant with germline, which a read error may explain.

Generated by immunoSEQ multiplex PCR, the TCRdb table keeps only in-frame clones and is missing some. The sample includes approximately 110,000 clones, about 88% of them seen just once. CDR1 is LNHDA and CDR2 is SQIVND in the germline V gene (reference sequence). The CDR3 extends over 13 amino acids. This chain uses TRBV19 with TRBJ1-2, with D perhaps TRBD1 (5 bases). The sequencing here drew on peripheral blood, taken on day 0 of AZD1222 vaccination. This sequence originates from an adult in good health. CDR3: CAGSIATDYGYTF. The CDR3 DNA sequence: TGTGCCGGTAGTATAGCGACAGACTATGGCTACACCTTC.